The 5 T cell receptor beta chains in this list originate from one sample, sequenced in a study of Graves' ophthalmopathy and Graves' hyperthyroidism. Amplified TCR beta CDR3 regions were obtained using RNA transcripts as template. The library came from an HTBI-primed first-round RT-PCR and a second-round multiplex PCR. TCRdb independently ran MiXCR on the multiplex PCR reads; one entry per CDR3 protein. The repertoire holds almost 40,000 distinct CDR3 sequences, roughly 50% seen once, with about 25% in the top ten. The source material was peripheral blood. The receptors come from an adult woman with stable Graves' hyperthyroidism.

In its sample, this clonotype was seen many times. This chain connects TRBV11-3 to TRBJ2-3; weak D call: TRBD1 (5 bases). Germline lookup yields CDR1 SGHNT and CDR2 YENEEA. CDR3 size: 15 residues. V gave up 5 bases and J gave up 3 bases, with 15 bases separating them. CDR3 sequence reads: CASSPRQGATDTQYF. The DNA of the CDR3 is TGTGCCAGCAGCCCCCGCCAGGGCGCGACAGATACGCAGTATTTT.

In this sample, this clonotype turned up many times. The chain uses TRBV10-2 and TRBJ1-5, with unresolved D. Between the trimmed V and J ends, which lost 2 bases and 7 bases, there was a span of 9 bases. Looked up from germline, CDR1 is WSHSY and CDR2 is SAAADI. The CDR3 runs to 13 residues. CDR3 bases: TGCGCCAGCAGTGAGAGGGATGTCCAGCCCCAGCATTTT. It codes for CASSERDVQPQHF.

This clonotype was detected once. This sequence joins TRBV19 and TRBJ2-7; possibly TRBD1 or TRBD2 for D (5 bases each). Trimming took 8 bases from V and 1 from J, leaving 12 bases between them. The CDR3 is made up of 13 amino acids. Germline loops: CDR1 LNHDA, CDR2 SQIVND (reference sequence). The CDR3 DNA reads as TGTGCCAGTGCCCGGGACGAATCCTACGAGCAGTACTTC. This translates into CASARDESYEQYF.

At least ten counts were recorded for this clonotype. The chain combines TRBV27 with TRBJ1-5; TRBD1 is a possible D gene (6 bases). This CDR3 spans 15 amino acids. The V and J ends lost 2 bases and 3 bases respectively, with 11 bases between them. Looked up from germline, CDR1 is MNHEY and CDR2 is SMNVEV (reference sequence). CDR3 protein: CASSLGGAVNQPQHF. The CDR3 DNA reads TGTGCCAGCAGTTTAGGGGGGGCGGTCAATCAGCCCCAGCATTTT.

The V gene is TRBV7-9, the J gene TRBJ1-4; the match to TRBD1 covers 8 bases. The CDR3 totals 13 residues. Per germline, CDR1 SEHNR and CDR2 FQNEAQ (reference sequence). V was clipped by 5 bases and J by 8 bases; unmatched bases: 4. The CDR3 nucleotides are TGTGCCAGCAGCCTACCAGGGGGCGAAAAACTGTTTTTT. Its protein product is CASSLPGGEKLFF.